This T cell receptor beta chain was obtained from a study of regulatory T cells in long-lasting Graves disease. This clonotype was counted between two and nine times. As to time point: newly diagnosed GD, antithyroid drugs for less than 3 months. From PBMCs, RNA was extracted and then used to make the TCR library. HTBI primers from iRepertoire and Arm-PCR of CDR3 regions yielded the TCR beta libraries. TCRdb reprocessed the multiplex PCR reads via MiXCR and lists one record per CDR3 protein. The sample comprises roughly 360,000 distinct CDR3 sequences, approximately 12% of which are singletons, and approximately 19% rests with the top ten. CDR1 is SGDLS, CDR2 YYNGEE, per germline. The ends were cut back, 0 bases at V and 0 bases at J, with 7 bases in the middle. This CDR3 is built from 15 residues. The sample also formed part of further work on T cells in Graves' hyperthyroidism and ophthalmopathy.

The sequence was obtained from a woman younger than 35 with Graves disease. The chain combines TRBV9 with TRBJ1-3; no clear D gene. Source: peripheral blood mononuclear cells (PBMCs), taken at new diagnosis, from a patient treated with antithyroid drugs. In nucleotides, the CDR3 is TGTGCCAGCAGCGTAGCGGTGAGCTCTGGAAACACCATATATTTT. Its protein product is CASSVAVSSGNTIYF.